Given below is one T cell receptor (beta chain) in context. This specimen belongs to a study of human T cells and chemical hapten exposure. The time point was: patch test 1, 2 weeks after DPC sensitization. Treatment reported: therapeutic diphenylcyclopropenone sensitization with weekly scalp DPC. TCRdb itself ran the RACE reads through MiXCR, one entry per CDR3 protein. The sample consists of 380,000 or so distinct CDR3 sequences, approximately 5% of them appearing once. Germline lookup yields CDR1 GTSNPN and CDR2 SVGIG (reference sequence). Trimming removed 4 bases from V and 6 bases from J, with 9 bases in between. This CDR3 contains 11 residues.

The sequence came from a woman in her 50s with alopecia areata. Some clones in this sample may be carry-over from other donors' samples. The chain is built from TRBV30 and TRBJ1-2; D remains unclear. This specimen consisted of whole blood, obtained in connection with sensitization to the hapten diphenylcyclopropenone (DPC). CDR3 protein: CAWNPGNGYTF. CDR3 coding DNA: TGTGCCTGGAACCCGGGGAATGGCTACACCTTC.